The clone carrying this T cell receptor (beta chain) has just a few counts. Its cognate antigen is unknown. The data were taken from a study of OX40 agonist ivuxolimab in advanced cancers. Across the whole study: Patients were infused with ivuxolimab every 2 weeks at 0.01 to 10 mg/kg. A male proportion of 82.7% was recorded, with mean age approximately 60 years and range 23 to 79. Patients treated during dose escalation were battling hepatocellular carcinoma, melanoma, renal cell or head and neck cancer.

Study outcomes and limitations: Patients who responded partially at 0.1-3.0 mg/kg showed clonal expansion ranking among the lowest.

Produced via immunoSEQ multiplex PCR; TCRdb's table is partial and in-frame only. The data show some 77,000 clones, more than 85% seen once. The trim removed 7 bases at V and 9 bases at J, leaving 11 bases unmatched. Germline V gene data show CDR1 as LNHDA and CDR2 as SQIVND (reference sequence). CDR3 length: 16 amino acids. This specimen was CD4+ or CD8+ T cells sorted from blood, taken in a trial of the OX40 agonist ivuxolimab. The J gene is TRBJ2-1, the V gene TRBV19; TRBD2 matches at 14 bases. This receptor was identified in an adult with an advanced solid tumor such as melanoma, head and neck, liver or kidney cancer. This CDR3 reads CASTLTSGRATSEQFF. The CDR3 nucleotides are TGTGCCAGTACCTTGACTAGCGGGAGGGCCACGAGTGAGCAGTTCTTC.